Following are 14 T cell receptor beta chains from one sample sequenced in a study of graft-versus-host responses after intestinal transplantation. Assay used: immunoSEQ multiplex PCR; TCRdb lists only in-frame clones, some missing. The sample includes some 5,200 clones, roughly 25% of them seen just once. The sequencing here drew on alloreactive CD4+ T cells from a mixed lymphocyte reaction culture, taken before transplantation. The subset: CFSE-low proliferating T cells sorted from roughly 6-day pre-transplant mixed lymphocyte reaction (GvH or HvG direction). All receptors come from a human patient who was an organ donor for intestinal transplantation.

The genes are TRBV5-1 and TRBJ2-7, with D perhaps TRBD1 (6 bases). Trimming shortened V by 0 bases and J by 4 bases, and 17 bases separated the two germline ends. CDR1 is SGHRS, CDR2 YFSETQ, per germline. The CDR3 is 16 residues long. Here the CDR3 DNA reads TGCGCCAGCAGCTTGGGCAGGGCAGGGGCTGTATACGAGCAGTACTTC. Protein: CASSLGRAGAVYEQYF.

This chain links TRBV28 with TRBJ2-5; D is unclear. Trimming removed 1 base from V and 4 bases from J, with 4 bases in between. Germline V CDR1 and CDR2: MDHEN, SYDVKM. There are 12 residues in the CDR3. The CDR3 spells CASSLYRETQYF. In DNA form, the CDR3 reads TGTGCCAGCAGTTTATACAGAGAGACCCAGTACTTC.

This clone counts as medium-sized. This sequence joins TRBV7-6 and TRBJ2-2; possible D gene TRBD1, 6 bases. There are 15 residues in the CDR3. Germline V gene lookup returns CDR1 SGHVS and CDR2 FNYEAQ. V was trimmed by 2 bases and J by 3 bases, leaving 10 bases between them. Written as DNA, the CDR3 is TGTGCCAGCAGCTTAACAGGGCGGGACACCGGGGAGCTGTTTTTT. Its protein product is CASSLTGRDTGELFF.

This clone was counted a few times. The gene calls are TRBV6-6 and TRBJ2-7, with D possibly being TRBD1 (6 bases). The V end lost 0 bases, the J end lost 11 bases, and 14 bases lay between the germline ends. CDR3 length: 13 residues. The V gene's germline CDR1 is MNHNY and CDR2 SVGAGI (reference sequence). In DNA form, the CDR3 reads TGTGCCAGCAGTTACTCGGTGACAGGTAGTAAGTACTTC. Protein product: CASSYSVTGSKYF.

By frequency in the sample, this clone is medium-sized (0.01 to 0.1%). The chain joins TRBV6-1 to TRBJ2-4, with D tentatively TRBD2 (6 bases). The germline V gene has CDR1 MNHNS and CDR2 SASEGT. The V end lost 7 bases, the J end lost 9 bases, and 22 bases lay between the germline ends. This CDR3 has 15 amino acids. CDR3 DNA sequence: TGTGCCAGCACCCCGGCCGGGGGACCCCTCTCCATTCAGTACTTC. Encoded protein: CASTPAGGPLSIQYF.

In its sample, this clone was seen a few times. The V call is TRBV28, the J call TRBJ2-7, with TRBD2 matching over 7 bases. Germline loops: CDR1 MDHEN, CDR2 SYDVKM. The J segment lost 2 bases and the V segment lost 6 bases, leaving 7 bases of the junction unmatched. This CDR3 has 14 amino acids. The CDR3 DNA follows: TGTGCCAGCAGGACCGGGACTATGACCTACGAGCAGTACTTC. Protein product: CASRTGTMTYEQYF. Full variable domain (remainder filled in from reference TRBV28 and TRBJ2-7): DVKVTQSSRYLVKRTGEKVFLECVQDMDHENMFWYRQDPGLGLRLIYFSYDVKMKEKGDIPEGYSVSREKKERFSLILESASTNQTSMYLCASRTGTMTYEQYFGPGTRLTVT.

This sequence joins TRBV6-5 and TRBJ1-2, with TRBD1 matching 7 bases. Germline CDR1 is MNHEY and CDR2 is SVGAGI. CDR3 length equals 15 residues. J gave up 2 bases and V 5 bases, and 8 bases lay outside the gene matches. CDR3 residues: CASSRDRVRNYGYTF. The CDR3 region has the DNA TGTGCCAGCAGTCGCGACAGGGTCCGAAACTATGGCTACACCTTC.

This clone is categorized as medium-sized. The chain joins TRBV28 to TRBJ2-1; D unresolved. This CDR3 is built from 14 residues. In germline, CDR1 is MDHEN, CDR2 SYDVKM. V lost 5 bases and J lost 4, with 12 bases in between. CDR3 nucleotides: TGTGCCAGCAGTAGTCGCGGTCGATACAATGAGCAGTTCTTC. Protein sequence: CASSSRGRYNEQFF.

The chain uses TRBV7-2 and TRBJ1-1, with D tentatively TRBD1 (6 bases). Germline values: CDR1 SGHTA, CDR2 FQGNSA. The V end lost 1 base, the J end lost 6 bases, and 6 bases lay between the germline ends. The CDR3 totals 12 residues. CDR3 residues: CASSLGTAEAFF. The CDR3 DNA is TGTGCCAGCAGCTTAGGGACAGCTGAAGCTTTCTTT.

This clone was found a few times. V and J are TRBV5-5 and TRBJ1-1; TRBD1 aligns across 8 bases. Germline lookup yields CDR1 SGHKS and CDR2 YYEKEE (reference sequence). V lost 0 bases, J lost 4 bases, and 5 bases stayed unmatched. CDR3 length: 15 residues. The CDR3 nucleotides read TGTGCCAGCAGCTTGGGTATAACAGGGGGCACTGAAGCTTTCTTT. Protein product: CASSLGITGGTEAFF. The whole variable domain, remainder taken from reference TRBV5-5 and TRBJ1-1, is DAGVTQSPTHLIKTRGQQVTLRCSPISGHKSVSWYQQVLGQGPQFIFQYYEKEERGRGNFPDRFSARQFPNYSSELNVNALLLGDSALYLCASSLGITGGTEAFFGQGTRLTVV.

CDR3 in DNA: TGCAGCGTCGCCGGACAGCTGACATTTAACTATGGCTACACCTTC. Protein: CSVAGQLTFNYGYTF. The chain is built from TRBV29-1 and TRBJ1-2, with D perhaps matching TRBD1 (6 bases). V was clipped by 6 bases and J by 1 base, with 18 bases between them. Germline assignment: CDR1 SQVTM and CDR2 ANQGSEA. The CDR3 extends over 15 amino acids.

The chain has TRBV19 and TRBJ1-1; 7 bases map to TRBD1. CDR1 LNHDA and CDR2 SQIVND come from the germline V gene (reference sequence). The ends lost 5 bases at V and 3 bases at J; junction bases unmatched: 12. This CDR3 contains 16 residues. This CDR3 is CASSVSFLDRDTEAFF. The CDR3 DNA reads as TGTGCCAGTAGTGTAAGCTTCCTCGACAGGGACACTGAAGCTTTCTTT.

This chain joins TRBV21-1 and TRBJ1-1; the table gives TRBD1 as D, unverified against the DNA. TRBV21-1 is a pseudogene locus. The CDR3 is 14 residues long. The CDR3 sequence: CASSTTGWNTEAFF. The CDR3, as DNA: TGTGCCAGCAGCACGACAGGATGGAACACTGAAGCTTTCTTT.

This clone is deemed large. The V gene is TRBV6-5, the J gene TRBJ2-7; D perhaps matches TRBD1 (6 bases). The CDR3 contains 14 residues. The V and J ends lost 6 bases and 3 bases respectively, with 15 bases between them. The germline V gene has CDR1 MNHEY and CDR2 SVGAGI. The CDR3 DNA is TGTGCCAGCAGCCGCGACAGGTTGGGCTACGAGCAGTACTTC. This gives the protein CASSRDRLGYEQYF.